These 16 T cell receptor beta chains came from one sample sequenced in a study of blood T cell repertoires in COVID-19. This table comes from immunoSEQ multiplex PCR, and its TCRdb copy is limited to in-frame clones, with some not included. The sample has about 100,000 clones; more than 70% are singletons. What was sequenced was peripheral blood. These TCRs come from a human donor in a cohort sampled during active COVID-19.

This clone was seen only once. CDR3 sequence reads: CASSGGNQPQHF. The CDR3 nucleotides read TGTGCCAGCAGCGGGGGCAATCAGCCCCAGCATTTT. This sequence joins TRBV28 and TRBJ1-5, with unresolved D. Per the germline V gene, CDR1 is MDHEN and CDR2 is SYDVKM. V lost 6 bases, J lost 2 bases, and 5 bases lay in between. The CDR3 extends over 12 amino acids. Using reference TRBV28 and TRBJ1-5 for the parts outside the CDR3, the full variable domain is DVKVTQSSRYLVKRTGEKVFLECVQDMDHENMFWYRQDPGLGLRLIYFSYDVKMKEKGDIPEGYSVSREKKERFSLILESASTNQTSMYLCASSGGNQPQHFGDGTRLSIL.

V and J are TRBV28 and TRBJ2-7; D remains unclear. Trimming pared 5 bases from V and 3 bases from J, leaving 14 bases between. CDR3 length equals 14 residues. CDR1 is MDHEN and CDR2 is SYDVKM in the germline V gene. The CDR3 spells CASSETRKIYEQYF. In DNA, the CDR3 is TGTGCCAGCAGTGAGACACGGAAAATCTACGAGCAGTACTTC.

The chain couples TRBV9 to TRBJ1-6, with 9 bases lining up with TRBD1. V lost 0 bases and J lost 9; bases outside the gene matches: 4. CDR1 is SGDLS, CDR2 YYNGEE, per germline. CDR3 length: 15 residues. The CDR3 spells CASSVAGTGFSPLHF. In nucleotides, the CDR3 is TGTGCCAGCAGCGTAGCAGGGACAGGGTTTTCACCCCTCCACTTT.

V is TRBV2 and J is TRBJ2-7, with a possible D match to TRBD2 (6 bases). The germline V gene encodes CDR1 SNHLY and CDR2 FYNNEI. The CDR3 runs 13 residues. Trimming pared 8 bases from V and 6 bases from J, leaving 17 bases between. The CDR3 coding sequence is TGTGCCAGCGGTAGCGGAGGGATAGGCGAGCAGTACTTC. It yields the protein CASGSGGIGEQYF.

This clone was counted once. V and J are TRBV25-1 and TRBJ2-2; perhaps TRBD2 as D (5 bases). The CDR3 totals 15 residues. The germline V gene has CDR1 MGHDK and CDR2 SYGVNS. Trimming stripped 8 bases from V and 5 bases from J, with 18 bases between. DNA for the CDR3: TGTGCCAGCCTCCCTAGCCTGGGTCCAACCGGGGAGCTGTTTTTT. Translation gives CASLPSLGPTGELFF.

The CDR3 protein is CASSLVQGARTEAFF. DNA of the CDR3: TGTGCCAGCAGCTTGGTACAGGGGGCGAGGACTGAAGCTTTCTTT. This chain links TRBV5-5 with TRBJ1-1; 9 bases map to TRBD1. This CDR3 spans 15 amino acids. V trimming: 0 bases; J trimming: 5 bases; junction bases outside the gene matches: 5. CDR1 and CDR2 (germline): SGHKS, YYEKEE (reference sequence).

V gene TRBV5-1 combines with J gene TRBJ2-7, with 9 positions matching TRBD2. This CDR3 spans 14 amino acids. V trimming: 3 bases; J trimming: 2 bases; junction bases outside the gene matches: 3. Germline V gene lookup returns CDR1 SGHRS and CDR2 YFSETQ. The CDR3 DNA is TGCGCCAGCAGCTCGGCGGGGGGGACCTACGAGCAGTACTTC. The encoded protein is CASSSAGGTYEQYF.

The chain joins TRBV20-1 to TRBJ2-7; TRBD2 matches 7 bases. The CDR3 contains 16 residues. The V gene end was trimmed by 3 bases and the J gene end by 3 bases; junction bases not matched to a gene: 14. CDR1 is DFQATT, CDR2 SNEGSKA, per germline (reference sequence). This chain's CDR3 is CSASQAGREDLYEQYF. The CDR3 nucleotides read TGCAGTGCTAGTCAGGCAGGCCGGGAGGACCTCTACGAGCAGTACTTC.

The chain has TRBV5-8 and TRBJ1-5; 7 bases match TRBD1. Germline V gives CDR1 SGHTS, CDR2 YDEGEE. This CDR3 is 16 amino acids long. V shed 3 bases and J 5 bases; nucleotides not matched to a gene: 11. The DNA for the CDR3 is TGTGCCAGCAGCTGGTGGACAGGCAACCTTGATCAGCCCCAGCATTTT. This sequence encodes CASSWWTGNLDQPQHF. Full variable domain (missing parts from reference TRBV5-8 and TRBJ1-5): EAGVTQSPTHLIKTRGQQATLRCSPISGHTSVYWYQQALGLGLQFLLWYDEGEERNRGNFPPRFSGRQFPNYSSELNVNALELEDSALYLCASSWWTGNLDQPQHFGDGTRLSIL.

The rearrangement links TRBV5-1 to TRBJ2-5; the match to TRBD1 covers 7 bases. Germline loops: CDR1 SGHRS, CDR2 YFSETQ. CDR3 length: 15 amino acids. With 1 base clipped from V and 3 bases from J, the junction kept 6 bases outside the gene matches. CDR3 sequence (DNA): TGCGCCAGCAGCTTGATGGTTGGGACAGAAGAGACCCAGTACTTC. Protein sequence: CASSLMVGTEETQYF.

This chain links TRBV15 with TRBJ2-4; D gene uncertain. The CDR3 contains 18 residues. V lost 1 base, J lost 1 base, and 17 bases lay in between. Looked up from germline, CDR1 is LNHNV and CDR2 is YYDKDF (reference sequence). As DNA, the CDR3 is TGTGCCACCAGCAGAGCCTCCTTTGGGCCCTTCGCCAAAAACATTCAGTACTTC. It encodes CATSRASFGPFAKNIQYF. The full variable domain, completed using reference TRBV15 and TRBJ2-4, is DAMVIQNPRYQVTQFGKPVTLSCSQTLNHNVMYWYQQKSSQAPKLLFHYYDKDFNNEADTPDNFQSRRPNTSFCFLDIRSPGLGDTAMYLCATSRASFGPFAKNIQYFGAGTRLSVL.

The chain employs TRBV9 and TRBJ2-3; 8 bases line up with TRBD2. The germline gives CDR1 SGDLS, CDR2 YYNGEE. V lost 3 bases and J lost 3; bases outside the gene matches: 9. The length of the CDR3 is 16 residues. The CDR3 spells CASSAFQAGATDTQYF. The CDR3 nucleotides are TGTGCCAGCAGCGCCTTCCAAGCGGGAGCGACAGATACGCAGTATTTT.

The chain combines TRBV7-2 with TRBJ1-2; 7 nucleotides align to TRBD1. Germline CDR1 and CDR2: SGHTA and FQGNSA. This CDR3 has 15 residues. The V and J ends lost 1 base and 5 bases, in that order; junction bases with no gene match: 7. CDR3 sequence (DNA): TGTGCCAGCAGCTTAGTAGGGTCAGGGGGGTATGGCTACACCTTC. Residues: CASSLVGSGGYGYTF.

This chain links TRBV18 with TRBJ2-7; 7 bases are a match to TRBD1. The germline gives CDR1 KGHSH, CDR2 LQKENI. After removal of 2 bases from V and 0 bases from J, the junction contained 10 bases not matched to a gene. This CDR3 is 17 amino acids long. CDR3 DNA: TGTGCCAGCTCACCAAACCGGGGACAGCGATCCTCCTACGAGCAGTACTTC. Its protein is CASSPNRGQRSSYEQYF.

CDR3: CASSHGDRVTQYF. For the CDR3, the DNA is TGTGCCAGTAGTCACGGGGACAGGGTAACCCAGTACTTC. The chain links TRBV19 to TRBJ2-5; TRBD1 matches 9 bases. CDR3 size: 13 residues. V trimming: 5 bases; J trimming: 8 bases; junction bases outside the gene matches: 6. CDR1 is LNHDA, CDR2 SQIVND, per germline (reference sequence).

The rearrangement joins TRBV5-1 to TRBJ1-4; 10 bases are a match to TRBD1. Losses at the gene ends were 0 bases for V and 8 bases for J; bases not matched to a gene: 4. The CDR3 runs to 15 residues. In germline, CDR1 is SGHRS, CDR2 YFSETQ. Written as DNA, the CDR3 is TGCGCCAGCAGCTTGGCCGGGACAGGGGACGAAAAACTGTTTTTT. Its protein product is CASSLAGTGDEKLFF.